This passage covers 8 T cell receptor beta chains from one sample sequenced in a study of early T cells in non-severe SARS-CoV-2 infection. TCRdb recomputed calls from the 5' RACE reads with MiXCR, one row per CDR3 protein. The sample has some 66,000 distinct CDR3 sequences, approximately 9.2% seen once. Sequenced input: whole blood. The receptors were gathered from an adult who was a healthcare worker with PCR-confirmed SARS-CoV-2 infection or an uninfected control (not recorded which).

This clonotype has a handful of counts. The V and J genes are TRBV9 and TRBJ2-5, with TRBD2 matching 8 bases. The germline V gene has CDR1 SGDLS and CDR2 YYNGEE. V shed 3 bases, J shed 4 bases, and the junction held 5 bases outside the gene matches. The CDR3 is 14 amino acids. CDR3 nucleotide sequence: TGTGCCAGCAGCGATAGCGGGGAGGGAGAGACCCAGTACTTC. Residues: CASSDSGEGETQYF.

This clonotype was detected ten times or more. This chain joins TRBV28 and TRBJ2-7; D assignment may be TRBD1 or TRBD2 (5 bases each). The CDR3 has 15 amino acids. Looked up from germline, CDR1 is MDHEN and CDR2 is SYDVKM. The germline V and J ends were trimmed by 2 bases and 4 bases, with 15 bases remaining between them. CDR3 residues: CASSLGTEIPYEQYF. The CDR3 DNA sequence: TGTGCCAGCAGTTTAGGGACCGAGATCCCGTACGAGCAGTACTTC.

The chain is built from TRBV28 and TRBJ2-7, with D tentatively TRBD1 (6 bases). Trimming took off 2 bases at V and 5 bases at J, with 13 bases between the two ends. CDR3 length: 14 residues. From germline, CDR1 is MDHEN and CDR2 SYDVKM. This CDR3 reads CASSLPDRWDEQYF. The CDR3 DNA reads TGTGCCAGCAGTTTACCCGACAGGTGGGACGAGCAGTACTTC.

This clonotype appeared a few times. The chain uses TRBV12-5 and TRBJ2-2; tentatively, D is TRBD2 (5 bases). Deletions cut 1 base from V and 4 bases from J, with 7 bases between. Germline V CDR1 and CDR2: LGHNT, FRNRAP. This CDR3 comprises 14 residues. CDR3 bases: TGTGCTAGTGGTTTGGAGGGAGTCACCGGGGAGCTGTTTTTT. Its translation is CASGLEGVTGELFF.

This clonotype has a handful of counts. The rearrangement uses TRBV7-3 and TRBJ2-7; TRBD2 might be the D (6 bases). Trimming left V 3 bases short and J 3 bases short, with 12 bases between. The germline gives CDR1 SGHTA, CDR2 FQGTGA. The CDR3 is made up of 14 amino acids. The CDR3 nucleotides are TGTGCCAGCAGCTTGGGGGGAGGTAACTACGAGCAGTACTTC. Amino acid sequence: CASSLGGGNYEQYF. Complete variable domain (other parts from reference TRBV7-3 and TRBJ2-7): GAGVSQTPSNKVTEKGKYVELRCDPISGHTALYWYRQSLGQGPEFLIYFQGTGAADDSGLPNDRFFAVRPEGSVSTLKIQRTERGDSAVYLCASSLGGGNYEQYFGPGTRLTVT.

This clonotype was recorded many times. This rearrangement joins TRBV9 to TRBJ2-1; 15 bases agree with TRBD2. Germline trimming cut 0 bases from V and 4 bases from J; bases unmatched to any gene: 2. The CDR3 spans 17 residues. Germline CDR1 reads SGDLS; CDR2 reads YYNGEE. The CDR3 reads CASSVEGTSGGYNEQFF. CDR3 coding DNA: TGTGCCAGCAGCGTAGAAGGGACTAGCGGGGGGTACAATGAGCAGTTCTTC.

V and J are TRBV7-8 and TRBJ2-6; D gene uncertain. Germline V lookup: CDR1 SGHVS, CDR2 FQNEAQ. There are 14 residues in the CDR3. The V end was cut by 6 bases, the J end by 4 bases, with 10 bases between. The CDR3 DNA sequence: TGTGCCAGCAGGTATAGGTCAGGGGCCAACGTCCTGACTTTC. It codes for CASRYRSGANVLTF.

V and J are TRBV7-2 and TRBJ2-5; D is perhaps TRBD2 (5 bases). Germline V gives CDR1 SGHTA, CDR2 FQGNSA. The ends were cut back, 7 bases at V and 2 bases at J, with 14 bases in the middle. This CDR3 has 14 amino acids. CDR3 DNA sequence: TGTGCCAGCAAGAAGGGCTCGGGGCAAGAGACCCAGTACTTC. Its protein product is CASKKGSGQETQYF.